Each of the 19 T cell receptor beta chains below was sequenced from the same sample in a study of T cells in women clearing cervical HPV infection. Here immunoSEQ multiplex PCR was the method, and the copy in TCRdb shows in-frame clones only, minus some. The repertoire table contains approximately 44,000 clones. The specimen sequenced was blood buffy coat. These receptors were obtained from a woman between 18 and 75 years old with a cervical HPV16 infection that either progressed to CIN3+ or cleared (not recorded which).

On this clone itself: The read falls 3 residues short of the CDR3 end, and the missing part is taken from the germline J gene. The chain is built from TRBV20-1 and TRBJ1-2, with 7 nucleotides matching TRBD1. V lost 1 base to trimming and J lost 5 bases; unmatched junction nucleotides: 10. CDR1 is DFQATT, CDR2 SNEGSKA, per germline (reference sequence). The CDR3 totals 15 residues. The DNA read from the CDR3 is TGCAGTGCTAGAGTTGACAGGGCCCCTTCTTATGGC. Encoded protein: CSARVDRAPSYG. The full CDR3 protein reads CSARVDRAPSYGYTF.

Details on this clone: The CDR3 is cut off 3 residues early in the read; its end comes from the germline J gene. V and J are TRBV7-6 and TRBJ2-2, with 7 bases lining up with TRBD1. The V and J ends lost 5 bases and 6 bases, in that order; junction bases with no gene match: 18. There are 18 residues in the CDR3. Per the germline V gene, CDR1 is SGHVS and CDR2 is FNYEAQ. The covered CDR3 bases are TGTGCCAGCAGCCCAGGAACTCGACAGGGCGCGCAGTCCGGGGAG. Amino acid sequence: CASSPGTRQGAQSGE. The CDR3 in full is CASSPGTRQGAQSGELFF.

A word on this clone: The CDR3 end lies 3 residues beyond the end of the read and is filled in from the germline J gene. This rearrangement joins TRBV7-3 to TRBJ1-1; D perhaps matches TRBD1 (6 bases). Germline assignment: CDR1 SGHTA and CDR2 FQGTGA. The CDR3 contains 15 residues. Trimming cost V 4 bases and J 2 bases, with 14 bases left between them. The DNA read from the CDR3 is TGTGCCAGCAGCTCTCAGGGGCCGGTCAACACTGAA. It yields the protein CASSSQGPVNTE. The entire CDR3 reads CASSSQGPVNTEAFF.

With regard to this clone: The read is 3 residues too short to cover the CDR3 end, so that end is filled in from the germline J gene. The chain links TRBV20-1 to TRBJ2-3; 8 positions match TRBD2. Germline V lookup: CDR1 DFQATT, CDR2 SNEGSKA (reference sequence). J lost 2 bases, V lost 1 base, and 8 bases had no gene match. This CDR3 comprises 16 residues. The CDR3: CSARAGAGGVTDTQYF. The part of the CDR3 DNA that was read is TGCAGTGCTAGAGCAGGGGCGGGAGGTGTCACAGATACG.

Details on this clone: With the read ending 3 residues before the CDR3 end, the germline J gene is used to fill in that end. The genes are TRBV11-2 and TRBJ2-7; D call uncertain. Per the germline V gene, CDR1 is SGHAT and CDR2 is FQNNGV. The CDR3 has 13 residues. The ends were cut back, 1 base at V and 4 bases at J, with 8 bases in the middle. CDR3 residues: CASSLGPTYEQYF. CDR3 DNA (partial): TGTGCCAGCAGCTTAGGCCCTACTTACGAG.

The CDR3 protein is CASRLEVTTYEQYF. The sequenced CDR3 bases are TGTGCCAGCAGGCTTGAGGTCACAACCTACGAG. V and J are TRBV27 and TRBJ2-7; D uncertain. The CDR3 end falls 3 residues outside the read, so it is completed with the germline J gene. Germline CDR1 is MNHEY and CDR2 is SMNVEV (reference sequence). CDR3 length: 14 residues. Trimming took 6 bases from V and 2 from J, leaving 14 bases between them.

Worth noting for this clone: The sequence runs out 3 residues before the end of the CDR3; the remainder is reconstructed from the germline J gene. The chain joins TRBV5-6 to TRBJ2-5; D is ambiguous. The CDR3 runs to 15 residues. The germline V and J ends were trimmed by 0 bases and 4 bases, with 13 bases remaining between them. CDR1 SGHDT and CDR2 YYEEEE come from the germline V gene. The CDR3 bases that were read are TGTGCCAGCAGCTTGGTGGTAGGCACGGGAGAGACC. It translates to CASSLVVGTGET. The CDR3 in its entirety is CASSLVVGTGETQYF. The entire variable domain, with the rest obtained from reference TRBV5-6 and TRBJ2-5, is as follows: DAGVTQSPTHLIKTRGQQVTLRCSPKSGHDTVSWYQQALGQGPQFIFQYYEEEERQRGNFPDRFSGHQFPNYSSELNVNALLLGDSALYLCASSLVVGTGETQYFGPGTRLLVL.

Concerning this clone itself: The missing CDR3 end, 3 residues past where the read stops, is filled in from the germline J gene. The V and J genes are TRBV19 and TRBJ1-1; D remains ambiguous. This CDR3 is built from 15 residues. Trimming cost V 5 bases and J 1 base, with 14 bases left between them. The germline gives CDR1 LNHDA, CDR2 SQIVND (reference sequence). CDR3 DNA, as far as it was read: TGTGCCAGTAGTGGGCAGGTTACCGAGAACACTGAA. Translated, it gives CASSGQVTENTE. The complete CDR3 protein is CASSGQVTENTEAFF.

Comments on this clone: The DNA ends 3 residues before the CDR3 does, and the rest of the CDR3 is filled in from the germline J gene. The rearrangement uses TRBV7-8 and TRBJ2-3, with 9 bases matching TRBD1. The CDR3 consists of 15 residues. The germline CDR1 and CDR2 sequences are SGHVS and FQNEAQ. CDR3 sequence: CASSSRDRVTQPQYF. The sequenced part of the CDR3 DNA is TGTGCCAGCAGCTCCAGGGACAGGGTCACTCAGCCG.

As regards this clone: The read stops 3 residues short of the end of the CDR3; the missing end is completed from the germline J gene. J is TRBJ2-5 and V is TRBV5-1, with D possibly matching TRBD2 (7 bases). Germline CDR1 reads SGHRS; CDR2 reads YFSETQ. Trimming removed 4 bases from V and 4 bases from J, with 14 bases in between. This CDR3 region has 14 residues. The CDR3 DNA, read in part, is TGCGCCAGCAGCGGGGGGGCTTTCCGAGAGACC. It is translated as CASSGGAFRET. The CDR3 reads in full as CASSGGAFRETQYF.

Details on this clone: The read stops 3 residues short of the end of the CDR3; the missing end is completed from the germline J gene. The genes are TRBV6-2 or TRBV6-3 and TRBJ2-7; 7 positions match TRBD1. Looked up from germline, CDR1 is MNHEY and CDR2 is SVGEGT. There are 13 residues in the CDR3. V shed 8 bases and J 2 bases; nucleotides not matched to a gene: 6. CDR3 DNA (partial): TGTGCCAGCCGACGACAGGGTCCCTACGAG. Translated: CASRRQGPYE. The CDR3 in its entirety is CASRRQGPYEQYF.

In the case of this clone: The CDR3 is cut off 3 residues early in the read; its end comes from the germline J gene. This chain joins TRBV6-2 or TRBV6-3 and TRBJ1-5; D uncertain. The CDR3 extends over 14 amino acids. V was pared by 6 bases and J by 1 base, with 10 bases between. Germline V gene data show CDR1 as MNHEY and CDR2 as SVGEGT. Here the CDR3 reads CASRSVGSNQPQHF. The DNA read from the CDR3 is TGTGCCAGCAGATCGGTGGGCAGCAATCAGCCC.

As regards this clone: The CDR3 end is not reached by the read, which stops 3 residues before it; the germline J gene fills it in. V usage is TRBV20-1 and J usage is TRBJ2-5; 11 bases line up with TRBD2. J was trimmed by 4 bases and V by 5 bases; bases with no gene match: 9. The CDR3 covers 15 residues. CDR1 is DFQATT and CDR2 is SNEGSKA in the germline V gene (reference sequence). The CDR3 bases that were read are TGCAGTGCTTATAGCGGGGGGGCCTTTAGAGAGACC. As protein: CSAYSGGAFRET. The full CDR3 reads CSAYSGGAFRETQYF.

Points on this clone: The read terminates 3 residues before the CDR3 end, so the remaining end is supplied by the germline J gene. This chain uses TRBV20-1 with TRBJ2-1; D possibly corresponds to TRBD2 (6 bases). Germline CDR1 DFQATT, CDR2 SNEGSKA (reference sequence). This CDR3 is 12 amino acids long. The germline V and J ends were trimmed by 6 bases and 7 bases, with 13 bases remaining between them. The CDR3 region is CSAALARNEQFF. CDR3 DNA (partial): TGCAGTGCCGCCCTAGCGAGGAATGAG.

For this clone: The CDR3 end falls 3 residues outside the read, so it is completed with the germline J gene. The chain has TRBV29-1 and TRBJ2-7; 7 bases fit TRBD2. V shed 4 bases, J shed 4 bases, and the junction held 4 bases outside the gene matches. CDR1 and CDR2 (germline): SQVTM, ANQGSEA. This CDR3 is built from 12 residues. The CDR3 reads CSVAGGGYEQYF. The sequenced part of the CDR3 DNA is TGCAGCGTTGCCGGGGGAGGGTACGAG.

The CDR3 DNA, read in part, is TGTGCCAGCAGTACGAGGACTAGCGGGGGGAAGACC. Protein product: CASSTRTSGGKT. In full, the CDR3 is CASSTRTSGGKTQYF. This chain links TRBV2 with TRBJ2-5, with TRBD2 matching over 14 bases. The observed sequence ends 3 residues before the CDR3 terminus, with the missing tail filled in from the germline J gene. J lost 6 bases, V lost 5 bases, and 5 bases had no gene match. Looked up from germline, CDR1 is SNHLY and CDR2 is FYNNEI. CDR3 length: 15 residues.

Notes on this clone: The read gets to within 3 residues of the CDR3 end, and the germline J gene fills in the rest. The chain uses TRBV4-2 and TRBJ1-4; TRBD1 is a possible D gene (6 bases). From germline, CDR1 is LGHNA and CDR2 YNFKEQ. The CDR3 runs to 16 residues. V lost 1 base and J 3 bases, leaving 12 bases between the germline ends. CDR3 protein: CASSQGGGQPNEKLFF. CDR3 DNA, as far as it was read: TGTGCCAGCAGCCAAGGGGGTGGACAGCCTAATGAAAAA.

For this clone: The CDR3 is cut off 3 residues early in the read; its end comes from the germline J gene. The chain has TRBV6-1 and TRBJ2-7, with D perhaps TRBD2 (5 bases). The germline V gene encodes CDR1 MNHNS and CDR2 SASEGT. CDR3 length: 12 residues. The V end was cut by 4 bases, the J end by 4 bases, with 8 bases between. The CDR3 here is CASSVRTYEQYF. CDR3 DNA (partial): TGTGCCAGCAGTGTGAGGACTTACGAG.

A remark on this clone: Coverage ceases 3 residues before the CDR3 finishes, and the germline J gene fills in the end. The chain carries TRBV18 and TRBJ1-1; D ambiguous. The V gene lost 3 bases and the J gene lost 0 bases, with 5 bases spanning the gap. Germline CDR1 and CDR2: KGHSH and LQKENI. The CDR3 has 13 amino acids. The CDR3 loop reads CASSPQVNTEAFF. CDR3 DNA (partial): TGTGCCAGCTCACCGCAGGTGAACACTGAA.